The 5 T cell receptor beta chains in this list originate from one sample, sequenced in a study of blood T cells in healthy people across ages. With a J-beta primer mix and a sample-barcoded 5' primer, a second PCR ran 7 to 11 cycles. TCRdb called the 5' RACE reads again in MiXCR, with one record for every CDR3 protein. The sample carries about a million distinct CDR3 sequences, roughly half recorded once. Sequenced sample: blood. The source is a woman in her fifties or sixties in good health.

This clonotype has just a few counts. The V call is TRBV12-3 or TRBV12-4, the J call TRBJ2-3; D remains unclear. Between the trimmed V and J ends, which lost 5 bases and 2 bases, there was a span of 17 bases. The CDR3 length is 16 residues. CDR3 nucleotides: TGTGCCAGCAGTCCGAGACCTCCTCTTGCCACAGATACGCAGTATTTT. This codes for CASSPRPPLATDTQYF.

The chain is built from TRBV15 and TRBJ2-1; tentatively, D is TRBD2 (5 bases). Germline CDR1 LNHNV, CDR2 YYDKDF (reference sequence). CDR3 size: 14 residues. V lost 8 bases and J 4 bases, leaving 15 bases between the germline ends. The CDR3 region has the DNA TGTGCCACCGGTCGAGGGTCGGGGTACAATGAGCAGTTCTTC. Translated: CATGRGSGYNEQFF.

This rearrangement joins TRBV4-2 to TRBJ2-1, with 9 positions matching TRBD2. The CDR3 spans 15 residues. In germline, CDR1 is LGHNA, CDR2 YNFKEQ. V trimming: 4 bases; J trimming: 12 bases; junction bases outside the gene matches: 13. The CDR3 DNA is TGTGCCAGCAGCCCCGGGCGGGAGGGCTTGGGTGGGCAGTTCTTC. Residues: CASSPGREGLGGQFF.

The chain has TRBV7-9 and TRBJ2-4; 8 nucleotides line up with TRBD1. The J call may be faulty, since TRBJ2-5 better matches the DNA end. This CDR3 region has 12 residues. Looked up from germline, CDR1 is SEHNR and CDR2 is FQNEAQ (reference sequence). CDR3 sequence: CASNRQGETQYF. Written as DNA, the CDR3 is TGTGCCAGCAACCGACAGGGGGAGACCCAGTACTTC.

The chain employs TRBV6-5 and TRBJ2-1; the D is unclear. CDR1 and CDR2 from the germline V gene are MNHEY and SVGAGI. This CDR3 region has 18 residues. V lost 2 bases to trimming and J lost 0 bases, with 17 bases between them. DNA for the CDR3: TGTGCCAGCAGTTACCCCGAGCTGCGCCGACACTCCTACAATGAGCAGTTCTTC. It encodes CASSYPELRRHSYNEQFF.